What follows is one TCR beta chain and its context. The data are from a study of shared clonotypes between healthy human individuals. CD45RO-negative, CCR7-selected cells formed the naive CD8 fraction, which excluded terminally differentiated effector memory CD45RA+ cells. TCRdb's copy holds only in-frame clones and misses some; the assay was immunoSEQ multiplex PCR. The sample records approximately 740,000 clones, over 90% being singletons. The CDR3 is 15 residues long. V was pared by 5 bases and J by 3 bases, with 8 bases of the junction left unmatched. The germline gives CDR1 SGDLS, CDR2 YYNGEE. The specimen was naive CD8+ T cells sorted from blood. The rearrangement links TRBV9 to TRBJ2-7, with 10 bases that match TRBD2. The clonotype originates from a man in his thirties or forties in good health. As DNA, the CDR3 is TGTGCCAGCAGTACATACGGACTAGCGGACTACGAGCAGTACTTC. It encodes CASSTYGLADYEQYF. Combining the CDR3 with reference TRBV9 and TRBJ2-7 gives the whole variable domain DSGVTQTPKHLITATGQRVTLRCSPRSGDLSVYWYQQSLDQGLQFLIQYYNGEERAKGNILERFSAQQFPDLHSELNLSSLELGDSALYFCASSTYGLADYEQYFGPGTRLTVT.